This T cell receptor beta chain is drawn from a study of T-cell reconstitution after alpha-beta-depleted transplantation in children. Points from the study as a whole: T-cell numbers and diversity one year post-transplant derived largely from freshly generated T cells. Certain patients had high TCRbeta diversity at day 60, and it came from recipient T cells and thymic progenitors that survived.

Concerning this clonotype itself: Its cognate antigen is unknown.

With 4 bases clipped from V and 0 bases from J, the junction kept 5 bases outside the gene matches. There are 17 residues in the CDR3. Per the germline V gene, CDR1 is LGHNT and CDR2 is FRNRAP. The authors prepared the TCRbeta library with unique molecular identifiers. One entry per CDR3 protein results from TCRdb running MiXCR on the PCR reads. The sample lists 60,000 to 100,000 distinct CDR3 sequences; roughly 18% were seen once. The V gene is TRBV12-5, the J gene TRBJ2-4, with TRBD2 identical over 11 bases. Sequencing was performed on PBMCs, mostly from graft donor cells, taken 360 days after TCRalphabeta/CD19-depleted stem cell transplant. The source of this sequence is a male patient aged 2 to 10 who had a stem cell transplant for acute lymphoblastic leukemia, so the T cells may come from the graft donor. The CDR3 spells CASGSGTSGIAKNIQYF. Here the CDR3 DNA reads TGTGCTAGTGGTTCCGGGACTAGCGGAATAGCCAAAAACATTCAGTACTTC.